The 12 T cell receptor beta chains in this list originate from one sample, sequenced in a study of cytomegalovirus exposure and HLA in healthy donors. This PCR relied on a set of 60 Vbeta primers and 13 Jbeta primers. Profiled with immunoSEQ multiplex PCR; TCRdb holds only in-frame clones, not every one. The sample has 200,000 or so clones. Sequencing used PBMCs. These receptors originate from a boy aged 10-17 years in good health and CMV-seronegative.

This sequence joins TRBV6-1 and TRBJ1-2; 10 bases agree with TRBD1. This CDR3 has 14 residues. Germline CDR1 is MNHNS and CDR2 is SASEGT. Trimming took 7 bases from V and 8 from J; bases not matched to a gene: 10. CDR3 sequence: CASTSRDRGSGYTF. Written as DNA, the CDR3 is TGTGCCAGCACCTCCCGGGACAGGGGTAGCGGCTACACCTTC.

The chain is built from TRBV7-9 and TRBJ2-7; tentative D call: TRBD1 (6 bases). Trimming stripped 5 bases from V and 2 bases from J, with 16 bases between. Germline lookup yields CDR1 SEHNR and CDR2 FQNEAQ (reference sequence). This CDR3 is 15 amino acids long. CDR3 residues: CASSRVSTGTYEQYF. In DNA form, the CDR3 reads TGTGCCAGCAGCCGGGTTAGTACAGGGACCTACGAGCAGTACTTC.

V gene TRBV5-1 combines with J gene TRBJ1-2, with 11 nucleotides matching TRBD1. V lost 4 bases, J lost 7 bases, and 3 bases stayed unmatched. Germline V gene data show CDR1 as SGHRS and CDR2 as YFSETQ. The length of the CDR3 is 13 residues. CDR3 sequence: CASSQGTGGGYTF. CDR3 DNA sequence: TGCGCCAGCAGCCAAGGGACAGGGGGTGGCTACACCTTC.

V gene TRBV10-3 combines with J gene TRBJ1-2; no clear D. This CDR3 contains 14 residues. Trimming took off 6 bases at V and 4 bases at J, with 15 bases between the two ends. Per the germline V gene, CDR1 is ENHRY and CDR2 is SYGVKD. DNA for the CDR3: TGTGCCATCAGCATCGCCTATGAACTCTATGGCTACACCTTC. It translates to CAISIAYELYGYTF.

The chain joins TRBV7-6 to TRBJ1-2; 7 bases are a match to TRBD1. Germline V gene data show CDR1 as SGHVS and CDR2 as FNYEAQ. V shed 4 bases, J shed 8 bases, and the junction held 7 bases outside the gene matches. This CDR3 region has 13 residues. The CDR3 region has the DNA TGTGCCAGCAGCTCACAGGGGTTGGCCGGCTACACCTTC. Its protein product is CASSSQGLAGYTF.

The V call is TRBV2, the J call TRBJ2-3; 8 nucleotides align to TRBD1. The germline gives CDR1 SNHLY, CDR2 FYNNEI. The CDR3 contains 15 residues. The ends lost 3 bases at V and 5 bases at J; junction bases unmatched: 7. Here the CDR3 reads CASSDADRAGDTQYF. Here the CDR3 DNA reads TGTGCCAGCAGTGACGCGGACAGGGCTGGAGATACGCAGTATTTT.

The V and J genes are TRBV10-3 and TRBJ2-1; 11 positions match TRBD1. This CDR3 has 18 residues. J lost 7 bases, V lost 0 bases, and 11 bases had no gene match. Germline V gene data show CDR1 as ENHRY and CDR2 as SYGVKD. CDR3 nucleotide sequence: TGTGCCATCAGTGAGTCCCCCGGGACAGGGGGATTGGGGAATGAGCAGTTCTTC. Its protein is CAISESPGTGGLGNEQFF.

The chain has TRBV7-6 and TRBJ1-1, with a possible D match to TRBD1 (6 bases). The germline CDR1 and CDR2 sequences are SGHVS and FNYEAQ. V lost 0 bases to trimming and J lost 1 base, with 18 bases between them. The CDR3 loop spans 18 amino acids. The CDR3 sequence: CASSLAQSGGGGNTEAFF. The CDR3 DNA sequence: TGTGCCAGCAGCTTAGCGCAGTCTGGGGGCGGCGGGAACACTGAAGCTTTCTTT.

This chain links TRBV2 with TRBJ1-2; TRBD1 matches at 12 bases. Germline values: CDR1 SNHLY, CDR2 FYNNEI. The CDR3 covers 14 residues. Trimming took 10 bases from V and 7 from J; bases not matched to a gene: 10. DNA for the CDR3: TGTGCCACCGAACCGGGACAGGGGGCGTTTGGCTACACCTTC. It specifies CATEPGQGAFGYTF. Full variable domain (outside the CDR3, taken from reference TRBV2 and TRBJ1-2): EPEVTQTPSHQVTQMGQEVILRCVPISNHLYFYWYRQILGQKVEFLVSFYNNEISEKSEIFDDQFSVERPDGSNFTLKIRSTKLEDSAMYFCATEPGQGAFGYTFGSGTRLTVV.

V gene TRBV12-5 combines with J gene TRBJ1-5; D gene unclear. Trimming took off 6 bases at V and 4 bases at J, with 13 bases between the two ends. The CDR3 has 14 residues. The germline V gene encodes CDR1 LGHNT and CDR2 FRNRAP. The CDR3 here is CASGHYSSNQPQHF. CDR3 nucleotide sequence: TGTGCTAGTGGCCACTACTCGAGTAATCAGCCCCAGCATTTT.

This chain links TRBV15 with TRBJ2-7; 10 positions agree with TRBD1. CDR1 and CDR2 from the germline V gene are LNHNV and YYDKDF (reference sequence). The CDR3 contains 16 residues. The ends lost 2 bases at V and 7 bases at J; junction bases unmatched: 11. The CDR3 DNA follows: TGTGCCACCAGCAGATTCAGACCGGGACAGGGGCAAGAGCAGTACTTC. It specifies CATSRFRPGQGQEQYF.

CDR3 loop: CASSQGMNAGGLEGEQFF. The CDR3 region has the DNA TGCGCCAGCAGCCAAGGGATGAATGCAGGGGGCCTTGAGGGTGAGCAGTTCTTC. The chain joins TRBV4-1 to TRBJ2-1, with 8 bases identical to TRBD1. Trimming at V came to 1 base and at J to 9 bases, leaving 17 bases not matched to a gene. The CDR3 length is 18 residues. In germline, CDR1 is MGHRA, CDR2 YSYEKL.